The sequence of this T cell receptor beta chain was determined in a study of regulatory T cells in long-lasting Graves disease. Findings and caveats of the study: Persistent patients had a count of shared public clonotypes (around 2,700) that exceeded that of new patients (about 970).

Regarding this clonotype: The antigen remains unidentified.

According to the study, TCR beta libraries were built with iRepertoire HTBI primers and CDR3-region Arm-PCR. MiXCR was run by TCRdb on the multiplex PCR reads, yielding one entry per CDR3 protein. The sample shows around 400,000 distinct CDR3 sequences, roughly a fifth of them seen only once. Per the germline V gene, CDR1 is SGHVS and CDR2 is FQNEAQ. Trimming stripped 5 bases from V and 6 bases from J, with 18 bases between. The CDR3 sequence is 15 residues long. The time point: persistent/refractory GD, antithyroid drugs over 5 years with positive TRAb. RNA extracted from PBMCs served as the sequencing template.

The sequence came from a female donor with Graves disease. Sequences were derived from peripheral blood mononuclear cells (PBMCs), sampled when the disease was refractory, from a patient treated with antithyroid drugs. The chain has TRBV7-8 and TRBJ2-3; D perhaps matches TRBD2 (6 bases). The CDR3 coding sequence is TGTGCCAGCAGCCCCACGACTAGGATTGCTGATACGCAGTATTTT. It specifies CASSPTTRIADTQYF.